This record covers a single T cell receptor (beta chain). Its antigen remains unknown. CDR3 size: 13 residues. Germline assignment: CDR1 SGDLS and CDR2 YYNGEE. The V gene lost 0 bases and the J gene lost 6 bases, with 9 bases spanning the gap. Expressed TCRB transcripts were sequenced, since all the RNA that had been isolated was reverse transcribed. The repertoire was sequenced with immunoSEQ multiplex PCR; TCRdb's copy has only in-frame clones and lacks some. The sample consists of about 660,000 clones, around 15% of them appearing once. This sample is drawn from a study of beta chain features in type 1 diabetes. Whole-study results and caveats: TCRB CDR3s from Type 1 diabetes patients were moderately but significantly shorter in all four CD4+ subsets.

CD45RO/CCR7/CD25/CD127/CD95/CD27 staining was used to isolate CD4+ naive, central memory, regulatory and stem cell-like memory cells by sorting. This clonotype originated in a man between 18 and 29 years old with type 1 diabetes. The genes are TRBV9 and TRBJ1-2; tentatively, D is TRBD1 (5 bases). Sequencing was carried out using naive CD4+ T cells from blood. CDR3 residues: CASSVERGNGYTF. CDR3 in DNA: TGTGCCAGCAGCGTAGAGAGGGGTAATGGCTACACCTTC.